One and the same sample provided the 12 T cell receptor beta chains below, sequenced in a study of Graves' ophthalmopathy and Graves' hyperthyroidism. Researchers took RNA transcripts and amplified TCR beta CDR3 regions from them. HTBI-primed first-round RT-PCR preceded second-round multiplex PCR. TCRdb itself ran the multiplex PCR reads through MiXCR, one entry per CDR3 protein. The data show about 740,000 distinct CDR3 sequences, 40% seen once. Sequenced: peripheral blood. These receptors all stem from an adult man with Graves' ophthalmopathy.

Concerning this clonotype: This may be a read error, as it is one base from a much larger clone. CDR3 nucleotides: TGTGCCAGCAACCAACGACAGGTCAATGAAGCTTTCTTT. It codes for CASNQRQVNEAFF. J is TRBJ1-1 and V is TRBV5-4, with D possibly being TRBD1 (6 bases). This CDR3 region has 13 residues. V gave up 6 bases and J gave up 7 bases, with 16 bases separating them. Germline loops: CDR1 SGHNT, CDR2 YYREEE (reference sequence).

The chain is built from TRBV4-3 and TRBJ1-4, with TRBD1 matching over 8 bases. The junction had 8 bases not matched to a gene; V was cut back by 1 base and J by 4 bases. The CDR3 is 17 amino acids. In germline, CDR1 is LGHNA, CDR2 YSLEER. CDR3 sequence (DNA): TGCGCCAGCAGCCAAGCCCGACAGGGGTACGGTAATGAAAAACTGTTTTTT. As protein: CASSQARQGYGNEKLFF.

The CDR3 nucleotides read TGTGCCAGCAGCCAATTCAGGGGAGGGGATGGCTACACCTTC. It yields the protein CASSQFRGGDGYTF. This rearrangement joins TRBV3-1 to TRBJ1-2; perhaps TRBD1 as D (6 bases). Trimming took 2 bases from V and 6 from J, leaving 13 bases between them. The CDR3 extends over 14 amino acids. Germline V gene data show CDR1 as LGHDT and CDR2 as YNNKEL (reference sequence). The full variable domain, rest sourced from reference TRBV3-1 and TRBJ1-2, is DTAVSQTPKYLVTQMGNDKSIKCEQNLGHDTMYWYKQDSKKFLKIMFSYNNKELIINETVPNRFSPKSPDKAHLNLHINSLELGDSAVYFCASSQFRGGDGYTFGSGTRLTVV.

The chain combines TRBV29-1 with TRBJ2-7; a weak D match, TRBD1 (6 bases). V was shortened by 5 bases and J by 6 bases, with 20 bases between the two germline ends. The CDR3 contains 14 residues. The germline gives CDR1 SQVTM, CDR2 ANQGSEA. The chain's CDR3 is CSVLLTHTGSEQYF. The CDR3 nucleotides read TGCAGCGTTCTCTTGACCCACACAGGGAGCGAGCAGTACTTC.

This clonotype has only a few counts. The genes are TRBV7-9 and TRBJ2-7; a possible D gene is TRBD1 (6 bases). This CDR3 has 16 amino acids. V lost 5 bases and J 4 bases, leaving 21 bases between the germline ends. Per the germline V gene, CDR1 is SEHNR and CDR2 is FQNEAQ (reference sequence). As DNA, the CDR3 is TGTGCCAGCAGCCCCCACTGGGCAGGGGTTAATTACGAGCAGTACTTC. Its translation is CASSPHWAGVNYEQYF.

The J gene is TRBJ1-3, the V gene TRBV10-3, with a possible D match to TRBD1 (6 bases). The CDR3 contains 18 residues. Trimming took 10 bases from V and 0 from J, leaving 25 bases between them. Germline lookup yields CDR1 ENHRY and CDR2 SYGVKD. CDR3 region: CASIRTATTLLSGNTIYF. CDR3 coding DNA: TGTGCCAGCATAAGGACAGCAACTACCCTTCTCTCTGGAAACACCATATATTTT.

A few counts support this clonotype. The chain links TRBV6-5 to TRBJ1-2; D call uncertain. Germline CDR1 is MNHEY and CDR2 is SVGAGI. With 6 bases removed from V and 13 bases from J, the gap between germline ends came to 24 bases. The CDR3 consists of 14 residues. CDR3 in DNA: TGTGCCAGCAGCCAAGGCGGCGAGACAACCAGCGCCACCTTC. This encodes CASSQGGETTSATF.

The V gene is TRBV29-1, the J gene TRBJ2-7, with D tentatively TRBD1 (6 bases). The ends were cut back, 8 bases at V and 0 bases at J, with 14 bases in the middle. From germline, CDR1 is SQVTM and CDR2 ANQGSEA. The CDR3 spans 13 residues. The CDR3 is CSSLRDTSYEQYF. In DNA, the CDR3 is TGCAGCAGTCTCCGGGACACCTCCTACGAGCAGTACTTC.

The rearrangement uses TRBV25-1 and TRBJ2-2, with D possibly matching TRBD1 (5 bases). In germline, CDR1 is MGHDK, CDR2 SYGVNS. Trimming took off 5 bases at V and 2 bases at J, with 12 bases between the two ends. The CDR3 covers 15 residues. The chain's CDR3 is CASSYLTGNTGELFF. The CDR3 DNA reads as TGTGCCAGCAGTTACCTAACAGGAAACACCGGGGAGCTGTTTTTT. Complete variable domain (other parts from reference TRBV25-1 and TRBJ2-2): EADIYQTPRYLVIGTGKKITLECSQTMGHDKMYWYQQDPGMELHLIHYSYGVNSTEKGDLSSESTVSRIRTEHFPLTLESARPSHTSQYLCASSYLTGNTGELFFGEGSRLTVL.

In DNA form, the CDR3 reads TGCGCCAGCAGCTTCCAAACAGGGGGCCCTTATGGCTACACCTTC. It encodes CASSFQTGGPYGYTF. V is TRBV5-1 and J is TRBJ1-2, with 9 bases matching TRBD1. V trimming: 2 bases; J trimming: 5 bases; junction bases outside the gene matches: 7. CDR3 length equals 15 residues. CDR1 is SGHRS, CDR2 YFSETQ, per germline.

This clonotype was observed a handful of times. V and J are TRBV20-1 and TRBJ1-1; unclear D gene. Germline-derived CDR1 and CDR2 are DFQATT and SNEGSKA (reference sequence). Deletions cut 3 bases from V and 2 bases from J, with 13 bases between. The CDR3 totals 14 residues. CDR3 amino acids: CSASQRRINTEAFF. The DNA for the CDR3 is TGCAGTGCTAGTCAAAGGAGGATTAACACTGAAGCTTTCTTT.

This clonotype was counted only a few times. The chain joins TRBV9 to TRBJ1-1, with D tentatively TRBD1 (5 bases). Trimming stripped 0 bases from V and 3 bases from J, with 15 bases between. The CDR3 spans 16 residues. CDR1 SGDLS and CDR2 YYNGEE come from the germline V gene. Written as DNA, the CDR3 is TGTGCCAGCAGCGTAGCCCTAGGGGCGGAGGACACTGAAGCTTTCTTT. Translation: CASSVALGAEDTEAFF.